The clone carrying this TCR beta chain has a count of ten or more. No antigen is known for it. This specimen comes from a study of human T cells and chemical hapten exposure. Overall study context: Patients were given diphenylcyclopropenone on the scalp weekly across the roughly 25-week study.

Via MiXCR, TCRdb re-called the RACE reads, giving one row per CDR3 protein. The sample records roughly 200,000 distinct CDR3 sequences, approximately 20% being singletons. Broader study findings: TCRs above 1 in 1000 frequency did not change with DPC sensitization. Controls had significantly fewer large CDR3 similarity clusters than were formed by expanded TCRs.

Time point specified: patch test 1, 2 weeks after DPC sensitization. Treatment reported: therapeutic diphenylcyclopropenone sensitization with weekly scalp DPC. V lost 4 bases and J 2 bases, leaving 15 bases between the germline ends. Germline CDR1 reads MNHNS; CDR2 reads SASEGT. The CDR3 runs to 15 residues. The rearrangement uses TRBV6-1 and TRBJ2-7; no definite D call. This material consisted of whole blood, taken in connection with sensitization to the hapten diphenylcyclopropenone (DPC). The TCR originated in a woman aged 45 to 65 with alopecia areata. Some clones in this sample may be carry-over from other donors' samples. CDR3 in amino acids: CASSVFSDGTYEQYF. DNA for the CDR3: TGTGCCAGCAGTGTTTTTTCGGACGGTACCTACGAGCAGTACTTC.